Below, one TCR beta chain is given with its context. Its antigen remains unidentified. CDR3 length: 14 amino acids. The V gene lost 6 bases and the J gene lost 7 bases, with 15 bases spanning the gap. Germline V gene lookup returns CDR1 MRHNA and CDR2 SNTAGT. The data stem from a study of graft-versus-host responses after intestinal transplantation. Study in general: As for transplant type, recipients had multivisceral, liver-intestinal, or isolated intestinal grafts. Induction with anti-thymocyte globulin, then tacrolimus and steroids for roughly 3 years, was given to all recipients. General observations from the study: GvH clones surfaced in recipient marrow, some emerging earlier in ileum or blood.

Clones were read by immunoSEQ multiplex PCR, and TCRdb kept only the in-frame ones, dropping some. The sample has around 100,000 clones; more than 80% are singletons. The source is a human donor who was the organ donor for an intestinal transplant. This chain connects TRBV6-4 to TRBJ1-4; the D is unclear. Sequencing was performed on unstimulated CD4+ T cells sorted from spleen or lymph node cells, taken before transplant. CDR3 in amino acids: CASRGIQYGEKLFF. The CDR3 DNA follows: TGTGCCAGCAGGGGTATTCAGTACGGTGAAAAACTGTTTTTT.